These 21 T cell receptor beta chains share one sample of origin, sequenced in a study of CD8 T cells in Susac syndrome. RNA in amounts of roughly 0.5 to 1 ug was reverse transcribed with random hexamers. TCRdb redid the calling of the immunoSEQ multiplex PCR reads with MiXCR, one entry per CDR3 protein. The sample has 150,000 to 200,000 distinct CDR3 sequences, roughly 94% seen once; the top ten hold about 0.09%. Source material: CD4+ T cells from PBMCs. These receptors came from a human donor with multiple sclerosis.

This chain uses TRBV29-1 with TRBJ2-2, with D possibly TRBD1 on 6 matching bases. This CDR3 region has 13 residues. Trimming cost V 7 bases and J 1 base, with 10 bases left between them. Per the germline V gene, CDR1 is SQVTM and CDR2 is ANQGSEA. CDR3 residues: CSASTGNTGELFF. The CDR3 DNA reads TGCAGCGCCTCGACAGGGAACACCGGGGAGCTGTTTTTT.

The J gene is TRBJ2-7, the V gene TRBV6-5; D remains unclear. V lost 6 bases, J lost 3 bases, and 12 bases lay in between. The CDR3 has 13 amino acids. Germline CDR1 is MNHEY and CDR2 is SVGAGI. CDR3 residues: CASSLGSIYEQYF. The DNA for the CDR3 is TGTGCCAGCAGCCTAGGTTCTATCTACGAGCAGTACTTC.

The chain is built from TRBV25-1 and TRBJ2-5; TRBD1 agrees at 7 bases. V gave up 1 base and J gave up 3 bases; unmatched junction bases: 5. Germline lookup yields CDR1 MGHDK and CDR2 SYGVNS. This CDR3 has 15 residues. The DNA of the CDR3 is TGTGCCAGCAGTGAATCGATGACAGGGAAAGAGACCCAGTACTTC. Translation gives CASSESMTGKETQYF.

CDR3 sequence (DNA): TGTGCCAGCAGCCGGACTAGCAGGCCCACAGATACGCAGTATTTT. Protein sequence: CASSRTSRPTDTQYF. The V and J genes are TRBV13 and TRBJ2-3; 8 bases map to TRBD2. The CDR3 contains 15 residues. The V segment lost 5 bases and the J segment 2 bases; nucleotides outside the gene matches: 6. Germline V gene sequence: CDR1 PRHDT, CDR2 FYEKMQ (reference sequence).

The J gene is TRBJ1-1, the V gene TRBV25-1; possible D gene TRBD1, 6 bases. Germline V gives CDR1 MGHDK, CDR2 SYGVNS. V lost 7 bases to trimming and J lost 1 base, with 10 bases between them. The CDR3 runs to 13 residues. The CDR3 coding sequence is TGTGCCAGCAAGGGGGGGCAGAACACTGAAGCTTTCTTT. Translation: CASKGGQNTEAFF.

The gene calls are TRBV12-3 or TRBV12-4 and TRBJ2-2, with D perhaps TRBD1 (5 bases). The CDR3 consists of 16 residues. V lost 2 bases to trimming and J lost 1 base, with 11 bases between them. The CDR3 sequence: CASSLYGAKNTGELFF. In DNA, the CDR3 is TGTGCCAGCAGTTTATATGGGGCGAAGAACACCGGGGAGCTGTTTTTT.

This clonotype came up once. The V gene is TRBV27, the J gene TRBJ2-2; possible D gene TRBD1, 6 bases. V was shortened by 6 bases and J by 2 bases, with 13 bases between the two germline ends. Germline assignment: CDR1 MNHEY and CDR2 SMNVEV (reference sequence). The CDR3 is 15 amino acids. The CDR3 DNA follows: TGTGCCAGCAGCCTAAGGGGACAAAACACCGGGGAGCTGTTTTTT. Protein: CASSLRGQNTGELFF.

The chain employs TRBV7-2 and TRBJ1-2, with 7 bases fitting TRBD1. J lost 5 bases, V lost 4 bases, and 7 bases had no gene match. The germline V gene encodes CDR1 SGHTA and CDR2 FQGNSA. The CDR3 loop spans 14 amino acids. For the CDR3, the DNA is TGTGCCAGCAGCTCCCGGGACAGTAGTTATGGCTACACCTTC. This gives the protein CASSSRDSSYGYTF.

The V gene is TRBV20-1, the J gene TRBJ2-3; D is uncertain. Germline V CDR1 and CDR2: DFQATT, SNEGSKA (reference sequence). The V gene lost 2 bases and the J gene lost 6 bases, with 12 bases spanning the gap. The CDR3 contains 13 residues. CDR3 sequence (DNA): TGCAGTGCTAGATTGAACCTCGGGGATACGCAGTATTTT. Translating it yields CSARLNLGDTQYF.

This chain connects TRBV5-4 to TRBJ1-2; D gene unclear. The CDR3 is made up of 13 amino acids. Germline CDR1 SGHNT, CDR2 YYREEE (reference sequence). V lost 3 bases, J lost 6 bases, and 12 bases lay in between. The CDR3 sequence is CASSSRFVDGYTF. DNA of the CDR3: TGTGCCAGCAGCTCCCGGTTCGTAGATGGCTACACCTTC.

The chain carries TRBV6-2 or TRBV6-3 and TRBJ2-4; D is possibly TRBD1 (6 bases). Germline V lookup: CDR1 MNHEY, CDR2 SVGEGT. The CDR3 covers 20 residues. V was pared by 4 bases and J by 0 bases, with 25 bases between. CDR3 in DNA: TGTGCCAGCAGTTTTACAGGTTGGACAGACTTAAACCTAGCCAAAAACATTCAGTACTTC. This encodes CASSFTGWTDLNLAKNIQYF.

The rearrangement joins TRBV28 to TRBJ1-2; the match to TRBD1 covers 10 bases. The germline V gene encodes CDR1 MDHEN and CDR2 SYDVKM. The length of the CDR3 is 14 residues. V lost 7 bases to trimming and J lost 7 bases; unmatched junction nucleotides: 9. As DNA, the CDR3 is TGTGCCAGCATAAGGGACAGGGGTTCTGGTGGCTACACCTTC. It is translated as CASIRDRGSGGYTF.

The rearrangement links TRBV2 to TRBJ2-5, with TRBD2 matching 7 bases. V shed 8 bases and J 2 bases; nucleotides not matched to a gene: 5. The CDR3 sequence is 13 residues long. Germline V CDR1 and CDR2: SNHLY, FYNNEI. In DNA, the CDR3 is TGTGCCAGCGTCCTGGGAGGGCAAGAGACCCAGTACTTC. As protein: CASVLGGQETQYF.

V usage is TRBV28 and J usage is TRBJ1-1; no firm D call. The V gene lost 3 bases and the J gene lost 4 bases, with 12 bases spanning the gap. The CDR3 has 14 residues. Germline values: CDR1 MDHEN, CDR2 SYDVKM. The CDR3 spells CASSFQLKGTEAFF. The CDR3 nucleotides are TGTGCCAGCAGTTTCCAATTGAAGGGCACTGAAGCTTTCTTT.

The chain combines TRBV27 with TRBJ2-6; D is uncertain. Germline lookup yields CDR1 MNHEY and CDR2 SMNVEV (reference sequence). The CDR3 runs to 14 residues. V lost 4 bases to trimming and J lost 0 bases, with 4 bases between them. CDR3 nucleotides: TGTGCCAGCAGTTCCCTCTCTGGGGCCAACGTCCTGACTTTC. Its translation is CASSSLSGANVLTF.

The CDR3 DNA follows: TGTGCCACACAGGTCGGGAGCACTGAAGCTTTCTTT. The encoded protein is CATQVGSTEAFF. This chain uses TRBV28 with TRBJ1-1; D possibly corresponds to TRBD1 (5 bases). There are 12 residues in the CDR3. The germline V gene encodes CDR1 MDHEN and CDR2 SYDVKM. V shed 10 bases and J shed 4 bases, with 13 bases lying between them.

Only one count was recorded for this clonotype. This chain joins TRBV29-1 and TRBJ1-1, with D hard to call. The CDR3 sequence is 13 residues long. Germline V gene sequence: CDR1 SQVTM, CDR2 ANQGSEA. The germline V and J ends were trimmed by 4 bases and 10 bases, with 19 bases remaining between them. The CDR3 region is CSVVRPLANGAFF. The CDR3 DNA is TGCAGCGTTGTTAGGCCCTTAGCGAATGGAGCTTTCTTT.

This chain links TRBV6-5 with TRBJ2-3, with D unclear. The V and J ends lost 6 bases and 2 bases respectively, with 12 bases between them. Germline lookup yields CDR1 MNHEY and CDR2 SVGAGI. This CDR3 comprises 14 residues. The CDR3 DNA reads TGTGCCAGCAGCCCGACCCGGTTCACAGATACGCAGTATTTT. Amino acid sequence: CASSPTRFTDTQYF.

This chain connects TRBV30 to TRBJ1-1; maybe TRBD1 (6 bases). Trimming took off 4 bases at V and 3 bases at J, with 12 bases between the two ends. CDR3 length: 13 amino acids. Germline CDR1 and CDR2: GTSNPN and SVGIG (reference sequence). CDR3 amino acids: CAWTGAMDTEAFF. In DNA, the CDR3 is TGTGCCTGGACAGGGGCTATGGACACTGAAGCTTTCTTT.

CDR3 in DNA: TGCAGCGTCGCCCGGGACAACTCTGGAAACACCATATATTTT. It yields the protein CSVARDNSGNTIYF. J is TRBJ1-3 and V is TRBV29-1, with D perhaps TRBD1 (6 bases). The germline V gene encodes CDR1 SQVTM and CDR2 ANQGSEA. V gave up 6 bases and J gave up 0 bases, with 12 bases separating them. The CDR3 consists of 14 residues.

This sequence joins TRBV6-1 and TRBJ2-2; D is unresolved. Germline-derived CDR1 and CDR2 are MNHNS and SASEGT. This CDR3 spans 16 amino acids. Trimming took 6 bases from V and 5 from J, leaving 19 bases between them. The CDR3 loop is CASSRVVKAQTGELFF. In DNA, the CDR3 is TGTGCCAGCAGCCGGGTGGTGAAGGCACAGACCGGGGAGCTGTTTTTT.